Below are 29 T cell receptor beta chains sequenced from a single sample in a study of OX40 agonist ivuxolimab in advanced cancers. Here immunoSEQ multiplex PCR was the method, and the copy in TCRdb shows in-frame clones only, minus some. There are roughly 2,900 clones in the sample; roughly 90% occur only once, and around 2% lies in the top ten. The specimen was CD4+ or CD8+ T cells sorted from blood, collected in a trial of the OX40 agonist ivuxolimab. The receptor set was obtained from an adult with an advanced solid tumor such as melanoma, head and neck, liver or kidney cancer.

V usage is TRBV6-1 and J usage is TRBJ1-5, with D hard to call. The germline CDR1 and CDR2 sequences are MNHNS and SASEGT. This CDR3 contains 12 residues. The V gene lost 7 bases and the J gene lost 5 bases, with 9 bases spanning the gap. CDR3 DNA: TGTGCCAGCACGCGGCAGGATCAGCCCCAGCATTTT. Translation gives CASTRQDQPQHF.

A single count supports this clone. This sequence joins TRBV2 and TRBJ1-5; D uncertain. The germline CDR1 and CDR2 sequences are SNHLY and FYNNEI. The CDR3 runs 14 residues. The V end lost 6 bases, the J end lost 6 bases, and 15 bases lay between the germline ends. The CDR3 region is CASREDGGSQPQHF. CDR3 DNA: TGTGCCAGCAGGGAGGATGGAGGGAGTCAGCCCCAGCATTTT.

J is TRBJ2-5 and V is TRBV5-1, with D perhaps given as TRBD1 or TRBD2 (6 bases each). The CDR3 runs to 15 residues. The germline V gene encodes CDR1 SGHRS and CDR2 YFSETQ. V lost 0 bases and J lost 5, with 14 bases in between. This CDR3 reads CASSLAVGGGETQYF. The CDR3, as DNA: TGCGCCAGCAGCTTGGCCGTCGGGGGCGGGGAGACCCAGTACTTC.

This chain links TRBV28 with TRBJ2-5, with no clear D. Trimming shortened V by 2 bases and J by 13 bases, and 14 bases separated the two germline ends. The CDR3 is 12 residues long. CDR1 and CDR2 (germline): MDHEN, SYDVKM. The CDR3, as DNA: TGTGCCAGCAGTTTACTAGACACCCGGCGGTACTTC. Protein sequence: CASSLLDTRRYF.

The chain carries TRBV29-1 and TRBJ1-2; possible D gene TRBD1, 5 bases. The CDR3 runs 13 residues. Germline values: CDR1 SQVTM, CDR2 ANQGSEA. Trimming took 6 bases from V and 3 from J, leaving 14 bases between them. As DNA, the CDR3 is TGCAGCGTGACCGGGACCTCTCACTATGGCTACACCTTC. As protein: CSVTGTSHYGYTF. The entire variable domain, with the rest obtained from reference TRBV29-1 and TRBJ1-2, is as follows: SAVISQKPSRDICQRGTSLTIQCQVDSQVTMMFWYRQQPGQSLTLIATANQGSEATYESGFVIDKFPISRPNLTFSTLTVSNMSPEDSSIYLCSVTGTSHYGYTFGSGTRLTVV.

In nucleotides, the CDR3 is TGTGCCAGCAGTGACGGGGGTCAGGGGGCCGGGGGCTACACCTTC. It specifies CASSDGGQGAGGYTF. The chain is built from TRBV6-4 and TRBJ1-2; 8 nucleotides agree with TRBD1. There are 15 residues in the CDR3. V lost 2 bases, J lost 8 bases, and 10 bases stayed unmatched. Germline V gene lookup returns CDR1 MRHNA and CDR2 SNTAGT.

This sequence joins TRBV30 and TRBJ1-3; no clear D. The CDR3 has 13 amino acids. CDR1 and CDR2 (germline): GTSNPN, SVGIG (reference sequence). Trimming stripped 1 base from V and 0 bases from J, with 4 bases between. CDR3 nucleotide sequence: TGTGCCTGGAGTGATCCCTCTGGAAACACCATATATTTT. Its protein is CAWSDPSGNTIYF.

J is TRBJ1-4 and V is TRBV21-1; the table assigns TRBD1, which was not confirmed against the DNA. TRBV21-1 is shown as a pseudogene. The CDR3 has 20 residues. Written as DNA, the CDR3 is TGTGCCAGCAGCCCTGAAGGACACCTCGATAGAAAAGCAACTAATGAAAAACTGTTTTTT. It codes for CASSPEGHLDRKATNEKLFF.

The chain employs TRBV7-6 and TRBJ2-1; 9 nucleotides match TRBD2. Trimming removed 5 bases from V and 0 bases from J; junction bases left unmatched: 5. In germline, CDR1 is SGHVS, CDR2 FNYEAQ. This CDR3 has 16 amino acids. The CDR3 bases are TGTGCCAGCAGCCTAGGACTAGCGCACTCCTACAATGAGCAGTTCTTC. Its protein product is CASSLGLAHSYNEQFF.

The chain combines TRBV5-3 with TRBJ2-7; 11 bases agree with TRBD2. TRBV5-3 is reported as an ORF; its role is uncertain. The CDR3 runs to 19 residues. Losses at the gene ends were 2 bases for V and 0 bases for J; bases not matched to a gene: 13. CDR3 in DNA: TGTGCCAGAAGCTTAGGATTCCTAGCGGGGGGCCCTAGCTCCTACGAGCAGTACTTC. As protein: CARSLGFLAGGPSSYEQYF.

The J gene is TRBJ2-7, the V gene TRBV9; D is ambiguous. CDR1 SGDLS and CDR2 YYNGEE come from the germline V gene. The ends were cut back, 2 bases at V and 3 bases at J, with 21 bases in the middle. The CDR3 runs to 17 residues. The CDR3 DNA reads TGTGCCAGCAGCGTCGAGGTGGCCGGAGCCAAGTACTACGAGCAGTACTTC. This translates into CASSVEVAGAKYYEQYF. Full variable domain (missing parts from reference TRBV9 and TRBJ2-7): DSGVTQTPKHLITATGQRVTLRCSPRSGDLSVYWYQQSLDQGLQFLIQYYNGEERAKGNILERFSAQQFPDLHSELNLSSLELGDSALYFCASSVEVAGAKYYEQYFGPGTRLTVT.

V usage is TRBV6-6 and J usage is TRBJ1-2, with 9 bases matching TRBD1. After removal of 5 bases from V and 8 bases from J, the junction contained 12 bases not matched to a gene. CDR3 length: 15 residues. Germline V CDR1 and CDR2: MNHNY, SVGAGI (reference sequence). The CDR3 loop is CASSKPDGTGIGYTF. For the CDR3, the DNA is TGTGCCAGCAGTAAACCAGACGGGACAGGGATCGGCTACACCTTC.

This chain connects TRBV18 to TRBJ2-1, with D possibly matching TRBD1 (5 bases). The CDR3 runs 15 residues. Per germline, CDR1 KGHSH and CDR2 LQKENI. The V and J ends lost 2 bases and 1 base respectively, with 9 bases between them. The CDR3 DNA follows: TGTGCCAGCTCACCAAGGGCAGGGTCCTACAATGAGCAGTTCTTC. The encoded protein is CASSPRAGSYNEQFF.

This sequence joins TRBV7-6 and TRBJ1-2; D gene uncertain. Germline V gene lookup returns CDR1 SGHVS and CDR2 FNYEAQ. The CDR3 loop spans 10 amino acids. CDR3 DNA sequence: TGTTCTCGAAAGACCTATGGCTACACCTTC. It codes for CSRKTYGYTF.

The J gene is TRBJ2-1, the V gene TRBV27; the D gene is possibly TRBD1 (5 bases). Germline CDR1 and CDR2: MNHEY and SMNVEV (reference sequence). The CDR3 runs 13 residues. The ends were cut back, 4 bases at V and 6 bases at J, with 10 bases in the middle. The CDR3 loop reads CASSSDSLNEQFF. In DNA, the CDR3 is TGTGCCAGCAGTTCCGACAGCCTCAATGAGCAGTTCTTC.

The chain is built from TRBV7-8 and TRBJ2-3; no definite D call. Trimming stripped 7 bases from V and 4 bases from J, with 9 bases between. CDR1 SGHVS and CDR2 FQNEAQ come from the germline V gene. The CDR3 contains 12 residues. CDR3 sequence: CASTLSADTQYF. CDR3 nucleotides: TGTGCCAGCACGCTGTCCGCAGATACGCAGTATTTT.

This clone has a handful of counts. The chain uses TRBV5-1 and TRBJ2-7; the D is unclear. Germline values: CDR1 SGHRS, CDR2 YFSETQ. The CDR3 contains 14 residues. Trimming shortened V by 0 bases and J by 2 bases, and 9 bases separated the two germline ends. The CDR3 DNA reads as TGCGCCAGCAGCTTGGCCACGAGAGCCTACGAGCAGTACTTC. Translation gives CASSLATRAYEQYF. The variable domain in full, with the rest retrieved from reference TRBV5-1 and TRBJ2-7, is KAGVTQTPRYLIKTRGQQVTLSCSPISGHRSVSWYQQTPGQGLQFLFEYFSETQRNKGNFPGRFSGRQFSNSRSEMNVSTLELGDSALYLCASSLATRAYEQYFGPGTRLTVT.

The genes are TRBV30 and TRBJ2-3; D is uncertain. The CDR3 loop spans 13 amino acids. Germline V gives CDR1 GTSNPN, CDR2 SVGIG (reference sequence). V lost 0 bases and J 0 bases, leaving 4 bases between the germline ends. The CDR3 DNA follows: TGTGCCTGGAGTGTAGGTAGCACAGATACGCAGTATTTT. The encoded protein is CAWSVGSTDTQYF.

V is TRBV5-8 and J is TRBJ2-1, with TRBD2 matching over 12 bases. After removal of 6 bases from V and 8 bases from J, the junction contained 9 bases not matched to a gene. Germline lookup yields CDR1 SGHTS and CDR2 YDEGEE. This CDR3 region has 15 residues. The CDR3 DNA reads TGTGCCAGCAACCTAGCGGGGGGGCTTATCGATGAGCAGTTCTTC. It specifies CASNLAGGLIDEQFF.

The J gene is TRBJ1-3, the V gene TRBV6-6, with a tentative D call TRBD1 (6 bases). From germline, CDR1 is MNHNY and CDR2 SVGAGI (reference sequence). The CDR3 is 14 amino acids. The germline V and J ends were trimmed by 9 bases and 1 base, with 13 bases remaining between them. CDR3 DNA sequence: TGTGCCAGTTTCGCACAGGGATCTGGAAACACCATATATTTT. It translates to CASFAQGSGNTIYF.

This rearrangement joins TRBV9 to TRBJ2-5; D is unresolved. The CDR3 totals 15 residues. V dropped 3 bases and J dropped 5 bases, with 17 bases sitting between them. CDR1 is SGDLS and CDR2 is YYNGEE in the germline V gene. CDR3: CASSAQPTTLETQYF. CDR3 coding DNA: TGTGCCAGCAGCGCCCAGCCCACAACCCTGGAGACCCAGTACTTC.

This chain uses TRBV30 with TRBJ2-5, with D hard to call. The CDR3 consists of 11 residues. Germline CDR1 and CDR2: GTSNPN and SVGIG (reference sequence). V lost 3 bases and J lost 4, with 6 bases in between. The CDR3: CAWRSLETQYF. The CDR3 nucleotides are TGTGCCTGGAGGTCTTTAGAGACCCAGTACTTC.

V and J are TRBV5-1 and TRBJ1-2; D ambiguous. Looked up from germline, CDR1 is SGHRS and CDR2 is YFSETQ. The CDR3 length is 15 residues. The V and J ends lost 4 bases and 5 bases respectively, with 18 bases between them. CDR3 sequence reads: CASSPGLQFNYGYTF. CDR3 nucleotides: TGCGCCAGCAGCCCCGGCCTACAGTTCAATTATGGCTACACCTTC.

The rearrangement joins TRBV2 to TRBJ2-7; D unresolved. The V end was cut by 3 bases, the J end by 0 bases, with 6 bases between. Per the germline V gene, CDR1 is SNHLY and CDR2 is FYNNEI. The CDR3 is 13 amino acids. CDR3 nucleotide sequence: TGTGCCAGCAGTGATGTCAACTCCTACGAGCAGTACTTC. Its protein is CASSDVNSYEQYF.

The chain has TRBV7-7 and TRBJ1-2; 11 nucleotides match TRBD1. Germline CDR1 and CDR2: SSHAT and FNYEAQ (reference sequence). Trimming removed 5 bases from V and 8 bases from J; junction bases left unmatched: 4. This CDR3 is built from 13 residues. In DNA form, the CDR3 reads TGTGCCAGCAGCCGAGGGACAGGGGGAGGCTACACCTTC. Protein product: CASSRGTGGGYTF.

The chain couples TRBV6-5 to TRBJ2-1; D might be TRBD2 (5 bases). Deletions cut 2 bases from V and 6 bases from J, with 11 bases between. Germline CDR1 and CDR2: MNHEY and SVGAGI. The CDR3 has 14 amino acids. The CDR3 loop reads CASSYRPSPNEQFF. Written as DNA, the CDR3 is TGTGCCAGCAGTTACAGGCCTAGCCCCAATGAGCAGTTCTTC.

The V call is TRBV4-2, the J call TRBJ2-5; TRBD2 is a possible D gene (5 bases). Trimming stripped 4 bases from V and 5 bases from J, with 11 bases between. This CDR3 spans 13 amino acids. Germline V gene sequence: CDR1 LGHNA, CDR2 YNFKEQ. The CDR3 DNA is TGTGCCAGCAGCCTCGAGGGTATTGAGACCCAGTACTTC. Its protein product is CASSLEGIETQYF.

The chain's CDR3 is CASSLGNYQPQHF. CDR3 bases: TGTGCCAGCAGCTTAGGCAATTATCAGCCCCAGCATTTT. The genes are TRBV7-9 and TRBJ1-5; D is unresolved. Germline V gene data show CDR1 as SEHNR and CDR2 as FQNEAQ (reference sequence). Trimming left V 1 base short and J 5 bases short, with 6 bases between. The CDR3 is 13 residues long.

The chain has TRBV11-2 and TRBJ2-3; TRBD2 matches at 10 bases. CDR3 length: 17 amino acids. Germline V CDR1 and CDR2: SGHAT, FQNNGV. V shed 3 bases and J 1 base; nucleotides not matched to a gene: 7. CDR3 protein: CASSLLPSGGGTDTQYF. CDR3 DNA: TGTGCCAGCAGCTTGCTACCGAGCGGGGGGGGCACAGATACGCAGTATTTT.